The 27 T cell receptor beta chains below all came from one sample that was sequenced in a study of blood T cell repertoires in COVID-19. The assay was immunoSEQ multiplex PCR, and TCRdb's table has in-frame clones only and misses some. The data show approximately 200,000 clones, approximately 80% seen once. Input material: PBMCs or T cells enriched from blood (not recorded which). Receptors were obtained from a woman aged 40 to 55 with acute COVID-19.

The chain uses TRBV3-1 (or the pseudogene TRBV3-2) and TRBJ2-2; D is undetermined. The CDR3 is 19 residues long. Looked up from germline, CDR1 is LGHDT and CDR2 is YNNKEL (reference sequence). Trimming removed 0 bases from V and 4 bases from J, with 21 bases in between. The CDR3 region has the DNA TGTGCCAGCAGCCAAGATCGGTTCTTTTCTTTACGGAGCACCGGGGAGCTGTTTTTT. As protein: CASSQDRFFSLRSTGELFF.

A single count supports this clone. V and J are TRBV6-1 and TRBJ2-2; 16 bases are shared with TRBD2. This CDR3 region has 17 residues. V was clipped by 4 bases and J by 7 bases; unmatched bases: 6. The germline CDR1 and CDR2 sequences are MNHNS and SASEGT. Written as DNA, the CDR3 is TGTGCCAGCAGTGGTGGGACTAGCGGGGGGGCCGGCGGGGAGCTGTTTTTT. It yields the protein CASSGGTSGGAGGELFF.

This chain links TRBV6-1 with TRBJ1-5, with TRBD1 matching 7 bases. J gave up 0 bases and V 4 bases, and 6 bases lay outside the gene matches. The CDR3 extends over 16 amino acids. Per germline, CDR1 MNHNS and CDR2 SASEGT. CDR3 nucleotide sequence: TGTGCCAGCAGTGGGCCCAGACAGGGTAGCAATCAGCCCCAGCATTTT. Residues: CASSGPRQGSNQPQHF.

This clone was detected only once. The CDR3 coding sequence is TGCGCCAGCAGCCTGGGACTAGGGAAGAGGGAGACCCAGTACTTC. Translating it yields CASSLGLGKRETQYF. The chain carries TRBV5-1 and TRBJ2-5; 8 nucleotides match TRBD2. Germline CDR1 SGHRS, CDR2 YFSETQ. CDR3 length equals 15 residues. The J segment lost 5 bases and the V segment lost 4 bases, leaving 10 bases of the junction unmatched. The full variable domain, rest sourced from reference TRBV5-1 and TRBJ2-5, is KAGVTQTPRYLIKTRGQQVTLSCSPISGHRSVSWYQQTPGQGLQFLFEYFSETQRNKGNFPGRFSGRQFSNSRSEMNVSTLELGDSALYLCASSLGLGKRETQYFGPGTRLLVL.

The chain has TRBV15 and TRBJ1-6; possibly TRBD1 for D (5 bases). Trimming took off 0 bases at V and 11 bases at J, with 11 bases between the two ends. The CDR3 spans 14 residues. Germline CDR1 reads LNHNV; CDR2 reads YYDKDF (reference sequence). The CDR3 region has the DNA TGTGCCACCAGCAGAGATCAGACAGCTACACCCCTCCACTTT. It is translated as CATSRDQTATPLHF. Combining the CDR3 with reference TRBV15 and TRBJ1-6 gives the whole variable domain DAMVIQNPRYQVTQFGKPVTLSCSQTLNHNVMYWYQQKSSQAPKLLFHYYDKDFNNEADTPDNFQSRRPNTSFCFLDIRSPGLGDTAMYLCATSRDQTATPLHFGNGTRLTVT.

V and J are TRBV5-4 and TRBJ2-7; 7 bases are a match to TRBD1. The junction had 8 bases not matched to a gene; V was cut back by 0 bases and J by 2 bases. The CDR3 has 16 amino acids. In germline, CDR1 is SGHNT, CDR2 YYREEE (reference sequence). CDR3 nucleotides: TGTGCCAGCAGCTTGGGGAACAGGGGTAGTCCCTACGAGCAGTACTTC. Encoded protein: CASSLGNRGSPYEQYF. Supplemented by reference TRBV5-4 and TRBJ2-7, the full variable domain reads ETGVTQSPTHLIKTRGQQVTLRCSSQSGHNTVSWYQQALGQGPQFIFQYYREEENGRGNFPPRFSGLQFPNYSSELNVNALELDDSALYLCASSLGNRGSPYEQYFGPGTRLTVT.

This clone was detected once. This chain connects TRBV2 to TRBJ1-2; no definite D call. The germline gives CDR1 SNHLY, CDR2 FYNNEI. Trimming shortened V by 2 bases and J by 5 bases, and 6 bases separated the two germline ends. This CDR3 comprises 12 residues. CDR3 sequence (DNA): TGTGCCAGCAGTGAATCGGGGTATGGCTACACCTTC. Amino acid sequence: CASSESGYGYTF. Together with reference TRBV2 and TRBJ1-2, the CDR3 gives the full variable domain: EPEVTQTPSHQVTQMGQEVILRCVPISNHLYFYWYRQILGQKVEFLVSFYNNEISEKSEIFDDQFSVERPDGSNFTLKIRSTKLEDSAMYFCASSESGYGYTFGSGTRLTVV.

This clone was counted only a few times. The J gene is TRBJ2-3, the V gene TRBV19; tentatively, D is TRBD2 (5 bases). The length of the CDR3 is 14 residues. CDR1 and CDR2 (germline): LNHDA, SQIVND (reference sequence). The V end was cut by 2 bases, the J end by 1 base, with 7 bases between. This CDR3 is CASSIRRGTDTQYF. The CDR3 nucleotides are TGTGCCAGTAGTATAAGGCGGGGCACAGATACGCAGTATTTT.

The V gene is TRBV6-5, the J gene TRBJ2-7; the match to TRBD1 covers 7 bases. The J segment lost 4 bases and the V segment lost 6 bases, leaving 6 bases of the junction unmatched. The CDR3 runs to 13 residues. Germline CDR1 and CDR2: MNHEY and SVGAGI. The CDR3 loop is CASRGETGYEQYF. Here the CDR3 DNA reads TGTGCCAGCAGGGGAGAGACAGGGTACGAGCAGTACTTC.

The chain employs TRBV29-1 and TRBJ2-5, with 9 bases matching TRBD2. CDR3 length equals 13 residues. Germline CDR1 and CDR2: SQVTM and ANQGSEA. J lost 5 bases, V lost 4 bases, and 5 bases had no gene match. The CDR3 loop is CSVGVAGEETQYF. The CDR3 coding sequence is TGCAGCGTTGGAGTAGCGGGAGAGGAGACCCAGTACTTC.

V usage is TRBV24-1 and J usage is TRBJ1-1; 10 nucleotides align to TRBD1. Germline assignment: CDR1 KGHDR and CDR2 SFDVKD. This CDR3 has 15 amino acids. V trimming: 4 bases; J trimming: 1 base; junction bases outside the gene matches: 2. CDR3 sequence: CATSDRTGGNTEAFF. The CDR3 DNA follows: TGTGCCACCAGTGACCGGACAGGGGGGAACACTGAAGCTTTCTTT.

The V gene is TRBV19, the J gene TRBJ1-2; 8 nucleotides match TRBD1. CDR3 length: 15 amino acids. The germline V gene has CDR1 LNHDA and CDR2 SQIVND (reference sequence). Unmatched junction bases numbered 6, after V lost 3 bases and J lost 3 bases. CDR3 coding DNA: TGTGCCAGTAGTATTCGGTCAGGGGGCGACTATGGCTACACCTTC. The encoded protein is CASSIRSGGDYGYTF.

This chain links TRBV6-1 with TRBJ2-7; TRBD1 is a possible D gene (5 bases). This CDR3 contains 16 residues. Germline V gene data show CDR1 as MNHNS and CDR2 as SASEGT. V was cut by 3 bases and J by 4 bases, with 19 bases left in between. The CDR3 region has the DNA TGTGCCAGCAGTGATCCCGCGGCAGGGTGGGCGTACGAGCAGTACTTC. It is translated as CASSDPAAGWAYEQYF.

This clone was seen only a few times. V and J are TRBV7-8 and TRBJ2-4, with D hard to call. Germline lookup yields CDR1 SGHVS and CDR2 FQNEAQ. Trimming took 1 base from V and 0 from J, leaving 4 bases between them. The CDR3 has 14 residues. The DNA of the CDR3 is TGTGCCAGCAGCTTAGATCTAGCCAAAAACATTCAGTACTTC. Amino acids: CASSLDLAKNIQYF. The full variable domain, rest sourced from reference TRBV7-8 and TRBJ2-4, is GAGVSQSPRYKVAKRGQDVALRCDPISGHVSLFWYQQALGQGPEFLTYFQNEAQLDKSGLPSDRFFAERPEGSVSTLKIQRTQQEDSAVYLCASSLDLAKNIQYFGAGTRLSVL.

This clone has a handful of counts. J is TRBJ2-3 and V is TRBV6-6, with 7 bases lining up with TRBD2. CDR3 length equals 16 residues. Unmatched junction bases numbered 4, after V lost 1 base and J lost 0 bases. CDR1 and CDR2 (germline): MNHNY, SVGAGI (reference sequence). In DNA form, the CDR3 reads TGTGCCAGCAGTTACTGGGGGGGTCGTAGCACAGATACGCAGTATTTT. It specifies CASSYWGGRSTDTQYF.

The chain joins TRBV6-5 to TRBJ1-1; tentative D call: TRBD1 (5 bases). The germline V gene encodes CDR1 MNHEY and CDR2 SVGAGI. The CDR3 is 14 residues long. With 5 bases removed from V and 1 base from J, the gap between germline ends came to 11 bases. This CDR3 is CASSRSQGNTEAFF. The CDR3 DNA follows: TGTGCCAGCAGTAGGAGTCAGGGGAACACTGAAGCTTTCTTT.

The chain recombines TRBV2 with TRBJ2-3; no firm D call. Germline V CDR1 and CDR2: SNHLY, FYNNEI. V dropped 3 bases and J dropped 0 bases, with 10 bases sitting between them. CDR3 size: 15 residues. In DNA, the CDR3 is TGTGCCAGCAGTGAGCAAACATTAAGCACAGATACGCAGTATTTT. Amino acid sequence: CASSEQTLSTDTQYF. Drawing the rest from reference TRBV2 and TRBJ2-3, the complete variable domain is EPEVTQTPSHQVTQMGQEVILRCVPISNHLYFYWYRQILGQKVEFLVSFYNNEISEKSEIFDDQFSVERPDGSNFTLKIRSTKLEDSAMYFCASSEQTLSTDTQYFGPGTRLTVL.

This sequence joins TRBV6-1 and TRBJ1-2; D perhaps matches TRBD1 (6 bases). The germline gives CDR1 MNHNS, CDR2 SASEGT. V was clipped by 3 bases and J by 0 bases, with 8 bases between them. The CDR3 consists of 14 residues. The CDR3, as DNA: TGTGCCAGCAGTGAGACAGGCTCTAACTATGGCTACACCTTC. Its protein product is CASSETGSNYGYTF.

The chain is built from TRBV3-1 (or the pseudogene TRBV3-2) and TRBJ1-2, with D possibly matching TRBD1 (6 bases). Between the trimmed V and J ends, which lost 2 bases and 6 bases, there was a span of 10 bases. Per germline, CDR1 LGHDT and CDR2 YNNKEL (reference sequence). CDR3 length equals 13 residues. CDR3 nucleotide sequence: TGTGCCAGCAGCCAAACAGGGCTAAATGGCTACACCTTC. This sequence encodes CASSQTGLNGYTF.

This CDR3 reads CASGLGGGTEAFF. The CDR3 DNA follows: TGTGCTAGTGGTTTAGGGGGTGGAACTGAAGCTTTCTTT. The chain joins TRBV12-5 to TRBJ1-1, with D possibly being TRBD1 (6 bases). The germline gives CDR1 LGHNT, CDR2 FRNRAP. This CDR3 has 13 amino acids. V was pared by 3 bases and J by 5 bases, with 10 bases between.

The chain employs TRBV14 and TRBJ2-1; 11 nucleotides match TRBD2. Looked up from germline, CDR1 is SGHDN and CDR2 is FVKESK. The J segment lost 4 bases and the V segment lost 3 bases, leaving 5 bases of the junction unmatched. This CDR3 spans 16 amino acids. CDR3 in amino acids: CASSHGLAGHYNEQFF. The CDR3 bases are TGTGCCAGCAGCCATGGACTAGCGGGCCATTACAATGAGCAGTTCTTC. The variable domain in full, with the rest retrieved from reference TRBV14 and TRBJ2-1, is EAGVTQFPSHSVIEKGQTVTLRCDPISGHDNLYWYRRVMGKEIKFLLHFVKESKQDESGMPNNRFLAERTGGTYSTLKVQPAELEDSGVYFCASSHGLAGHYNEQFFGPGTRLTVL.

This chain joins TRBV3-1 (or the pseudogene TRBV3-2) and TRBJ1-1, with TRBD1 identical over 11 bases. Germline assignment: CDR1 LGHDT and CDR2 YNNKEL (reference sequence). Losses at the gene ends were 8 bases for V and 6 bases for J; bases not matched to a gene: 5. The CDR3 extends over 13 amino acids. The CDR3 bases are TGTGCCAGCGGACAGGGGGCGTACTCTGAAGCTTTCTTT. This encodes CASGQGAYSEAFF.

The chain recombines TRBV7-3 with TRBJ2-5; TRBD1 agrees at 8 bases. Germline trimming cut 0 bases from V and 2 bases from J; bases unmatched to any gene: 2. CDR3 length equals 15 residues. The germline V gene encodes CDR1 SGHTA and CDR2 FQGTGA. CDR3 sequence (DNA): TGTGCCAGCAGCTTAACGGGGGACAGGCAAGAGACCCAGTACTTC. It specifies CASSLTGDRQETQYF.

This clone was seen once. The rearrangement links TRBV7-6 to TRBJ2-7; D is undetermined. CDR1 and CDR2 (germline): SGHVS, FNYEAQ. The CDR3 consists of 13 residues. V lost 5 bases and J 4 bases, leaving 12 bases between the germline ends. DNA for the CDR3: TGTGCCAGCAGCCTCGACGACAATTACGAGCAGTACTTC. This sequence encodes CASSLDDNYEQYF.

Only a few counts were recorded for this clone. The chain employs TRBV7-2 and TRBJ2-2; 8 positions match TRBD1. This CDR3 has 15 amino acids. Germline V lookup: CDR1 SGHTA, CDR2 FQGNSA. V was clipped by 4 bases and J by 5 bases; unmatched bases: 6. CDR3 in DNA: TGTGCCAGCAGCTCCCGACAGGGGATTACCGGGGAGCTGTTTTTT. Its protein is CASSSRQGITGELFF.

The chain carries TRBV19 and TRBJ1-5; 10 nucleotides match TRBD1. From germline, CDR1 is LNHDA and CDR2 SQIVND (reference sequence). The CDR3 runs to 16 residues. V lost 4 bases and J lost 6; bases outside the gene matches: 9. This CDR3 reads CASSKAGQGRVQPQHF. The DNA of the CDR3 is TGTGCCAGTAGTAAAGCGGGACAGGGGCGGGTTCAGCCCCAGCATTTT.

The chain recombines TRBV3-1 (or the pseudogene TRBV3-2) with TRBJ1-1; 7 nucleotides match TRBD1. Germline assignment: CDR1 LGHDT and CDR2 YNNKEL (reference sequence). Losses at the gene ends were 3 bases for V and 0 bases for J; bases not matched to a gene: 7. This CDR3 comprises 16 residues. CDR3 region: CASSHYLTGVNTEAFF. CDR3 nucleotides: TGTGCCAGCAGCCACTATTTAACAGGGGTGAACACTGAAGCTTTCTTT.